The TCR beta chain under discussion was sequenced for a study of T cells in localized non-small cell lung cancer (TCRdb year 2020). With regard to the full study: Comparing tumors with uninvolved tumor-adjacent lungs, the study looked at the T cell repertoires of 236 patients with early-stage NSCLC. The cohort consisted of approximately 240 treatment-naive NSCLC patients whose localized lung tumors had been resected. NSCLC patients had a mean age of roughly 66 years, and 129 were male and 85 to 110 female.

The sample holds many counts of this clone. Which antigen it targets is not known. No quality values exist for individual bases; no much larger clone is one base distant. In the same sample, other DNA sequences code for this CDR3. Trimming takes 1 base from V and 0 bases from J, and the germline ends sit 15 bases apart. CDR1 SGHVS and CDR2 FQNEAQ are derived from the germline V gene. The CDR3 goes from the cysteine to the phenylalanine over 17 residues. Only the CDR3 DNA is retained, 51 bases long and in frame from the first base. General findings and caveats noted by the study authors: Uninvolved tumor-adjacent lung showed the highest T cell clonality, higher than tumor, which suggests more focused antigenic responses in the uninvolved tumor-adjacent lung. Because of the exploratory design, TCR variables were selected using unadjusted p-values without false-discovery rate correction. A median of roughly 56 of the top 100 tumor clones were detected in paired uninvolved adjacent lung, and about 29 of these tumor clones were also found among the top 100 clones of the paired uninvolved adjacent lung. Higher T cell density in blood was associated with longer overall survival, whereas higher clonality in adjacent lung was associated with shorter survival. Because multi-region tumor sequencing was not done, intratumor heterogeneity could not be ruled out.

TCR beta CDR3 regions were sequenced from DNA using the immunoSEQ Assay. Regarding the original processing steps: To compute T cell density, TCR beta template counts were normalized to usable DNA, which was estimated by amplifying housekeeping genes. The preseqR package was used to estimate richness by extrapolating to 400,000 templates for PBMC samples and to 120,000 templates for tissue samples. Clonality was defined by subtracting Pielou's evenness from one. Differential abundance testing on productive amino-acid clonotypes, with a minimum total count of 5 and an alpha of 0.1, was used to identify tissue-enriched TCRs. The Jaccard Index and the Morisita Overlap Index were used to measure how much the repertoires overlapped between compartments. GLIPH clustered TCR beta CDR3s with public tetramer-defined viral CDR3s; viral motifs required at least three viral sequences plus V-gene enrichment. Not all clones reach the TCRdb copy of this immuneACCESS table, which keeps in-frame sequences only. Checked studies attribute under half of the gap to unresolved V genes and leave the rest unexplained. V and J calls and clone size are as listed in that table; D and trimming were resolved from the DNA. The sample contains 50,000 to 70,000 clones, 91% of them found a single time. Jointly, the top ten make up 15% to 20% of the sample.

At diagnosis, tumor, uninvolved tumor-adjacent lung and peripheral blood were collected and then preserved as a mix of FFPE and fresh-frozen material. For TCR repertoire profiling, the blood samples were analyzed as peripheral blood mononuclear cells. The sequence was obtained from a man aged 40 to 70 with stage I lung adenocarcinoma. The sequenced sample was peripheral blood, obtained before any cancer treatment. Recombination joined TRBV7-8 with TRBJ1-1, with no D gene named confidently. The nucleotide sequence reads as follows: TGTGCCAGCAGCTTAGTAGTGGGAGGAACCATGAACACTGAAGCTTTCTTT. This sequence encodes CASSLVVGGTMNTEAFF.